The 29 T cell receptor beta chains below all came from one sample that was sequenced in a study of Ad26.COV2.S vaccination and SARS-CoV-2 variants. Treatment reported: some 20 received Ad26.COV2.S at low or high dose, single or two shots; about 5 received placebo; per-sample allocation not given. Repertoires come from day 63 after the first vaccine or placebo injection. Method: immunoSEQ multiplex PCR; TCRdb's copy keeps in-frame clones and lacks some. The repertoire includes some 390,000 clones, around 85% of them detected once, and 3.5% sits in the top ten. Sequences were derived from peripheral blood, sampled in a trial of Ad26.COV2.S vaccine versus placebo. The receptors were gathered from a person aged 18-65 years who received the Ad26.COV2.S COVID-19 vaccine or a placebo.

The chain joins TRBV19 to TRBJ1-5; D might be TRBD1 (5 bases). Trimming left V 2 bases short and J 7 bases short, with 12 bases between. This CDR3 is 14 amino acids long. Per germline, CDR1 LNHDA and CDR2 SQIVND (reference sequence). The CDR3 region is CASSISGGGQPQHF. CDR3 bases: TGTGCCAGTAGTATATCTGGGGGTGGGCAGCCCCAGCATTTT. Combining the CDR3 with reference TRBV19 and TRBJ1-5 gives the whole variable domain DGGITQSPKYLFRKEGQNVTLSCEQNLNHDAMYWYRQDPGQGLRLIYYSQIVNDFQKGDIAEGYSVSREKKESFPLTVTSAQKNPTAFYLCASSISGGGQPQHFGDGTRLSIL.

The chain recombines TRBV6-4 with TRBJ1-2; D not resolved. The CDR3 extends over 14 amino acids. CDR1 is MRHNA, CDR2 SNTAGT, per germline. V dropped 4 bases and J dropped 2 bases, with 11 bases sitting between them. The CDR3 DNA is TGTGCCAGCAGTGCGTTCCCAAAGAACTATGGCTACACCTTC. Translation: CASSAFPKNYGYTF.

The chain has TRBV2 and TRBJ1-4, with a tentative D call TRBD1 (5 bases). The length of the CDR3 is 13 residues. The V gene lost 3 bases and the J gene lost 4 bases, with 6 bases spanning the gap. Per the germline V gene, CDR1 is SNHLY and CDR2 is FYNNEI. In nucleotides, the CDR3 is TGTGCCAGCAGTGACAGGGATAATGAAAAACTGTTTTTT. It specifies CASSDRDNEKLFF.

The chain links TRBV7-8 to TRBJ2-7; no clear D. The CDR3 runs to 12 residues. The V end lost 4 bases, the J end lost 2 bases, and 6 bases lay between the germline ends. Germline assignment: CDR1 SGHVS and CDR2 FQNEAQ. The chain's CDR3 is CASSWSTYEQYF. CDR3 bases: TGTGCCAGCAGCTGGAGTACCTACGAGCAGTACTTC.

The J gene is TRBJ2-6, the V gene TRBV19; D gene unclear. This CDR3 has 12 amino acids. Germline-derived CDR1 and CDR2 are LNHDA and SQIVND (reference sequence). V lost 10 bases to trimming and J lost 0 bases, with 4 bases between them. The DNA of the CDR3 is TGTGCCACCGACTCTGGGGCCAACGTCCTGACTTTC. It encodes CATDSGANVLTF. The full variable domain, completed using reference TRBV19 and TRBJ2-6, is DGGITQSPKYLFRKEGQNVTLSCEQNLNHDAMYWYRQDPGQGLRLIYYSQIVNDFQKGDIAEGYSVSREKKESFPLTVTSAQKNPTAFYLCATDSGANVLTFGAGSRLTVL.

CDR3 coding DNA: TGTGCCAGTAGTATAAGTCCGCGCCGCGTGGATGAAAAACTGTTTTTT. It codes for CASSISPRRVDEKLFF. This chain links TRBV19 with TRBJ1-4; D not resolved. With 2 bases removed from V and 6 bases from J, the gap between germline ends came to 16 bases. CDR3 length: 16 residues. Germline V lookup: CDR1 LNHDA, CDR2 SQIVND (reference sequence).

The chain recombines TRBV7-9 with TRBJ2-3, with 7 positions matching TRBD2. The CDR3 loop spans 16 amino acids. CDR1 and CDR2 from the germline V gene are SEHNR and FQNEAQ (reference sequence). J was trimmed by 5 bases and V by 4 bases; bases with no gene match: 12. The CDR3 DNA reads as TGTGCCAGCAGCTCACCCGAAGGACTAGGTTTAGATACGCAGTATTTT. It yields the protein CASSSPEGLGLDTQYF.

J is TRBJ2-1 and V is TRBV11-1, with 7 bases matching TRBD2. This CDR3 is built from 16 residues. The germline V gene encodes CDR1 SGHAT and CDR2 FQDESV (reference sequence). J was trimmed by 0 bases and V by 4 bases; bases with no gene match: 6. The CDR3 region has the DNA TGTGCCAGCAGCTCGACTAGCTGGAGCTCCTACAATGAGCAGTTCTTC. Protein product: CASSSTSWSSYNEQFF.

The rearrangement links TRBV14 to TRBJ1-2, with TRBD1 matching over 9 bases. CDR3 length: 17 residues. V shed 4 bases and J 7 bases; nucleotides not matched to a gene: 16. Germline V gene data show CDR1 as SGHDN and CDR2 as FVKESK. CDR3 amino acids: CASSLAPGTGFLSGYTF. The CDR3 nucleotides are TGTGCCAGCAGCCTCGCCCCCGGGACAGGGTTTCTCTCTGGCTACACCTTC.

As DNA, the CDR3 is TGTGCCAGCAGCAACTGGGATGTCCAGGAGACCCAGTACTTC. It specifies CASSNWDVQETQYF. The gene calls are TRBV7-9 and TRBJ2-5, with D hard to call. V was cut by 5 bases and J by 5 bases, with 15 bases left in between. CDR1 and CDR2 from the germline V gene are SEHNR and FQNEAQ (reference sequence). CDR3 size: 14 residues. The full variable domain, completed using reference TRBV7-9 and TRBJ2-5, is DTGVSQNPRHKITKRGQNVTFRCDPISEHNRLYWYRQTLGQGPEFLTYFQNEAQLEKSRLLSDRFSAERPKGSFSTLEIQRTEQGDSAMYLCASSNWDVQETQYFGPGTRLLVL.

This clone was picked up one time. The genes are TRBV25-1 and TRBJ1-1; no clear D. Germline values: CDR1 MGHDK, CDR2 SYGVNS. This CDR3 is 14 amino acids long. Trimming removed 5 bases from V and 0 bases from J, with 10 bases in between. CDR3 sequence reads: CASSSTSVNTEAFF. DNA of the CDR3: TGTGCCAGCAGTTCCACATCGGTGAACACTGAAGCTTTCTTT.

The chain recombines TRBV5-8 with TRBJ1-2; D call uncertain. CDR3 length equals 9 residues. The V gene's germline CDR1 is SGHTS and CDR2 YDEGEE. The V and J ends lost 10 bases and 5 bases respectively, with 6 bases between them. CDR3 nucleotides: TGTGCCGCAAGGTATGGCTACACCTTC. Translation: CAARYGYTF.

The chain links TRBV4-1 to TRBJ1-4; perhaps TRBD1 as D (5 bases). V was cut by 1 base and J by 8 bases, with 14 bases left in between. The CDR3 covers 15 residues. Per the germline V gene, CDR1 is MGHRA and CDR2 is YSYEKL. CDR3 amino acids: CASSQGQLVVEKLFF. CDR3 nucleotides: TGCGCCAGCAGCCAAGGACAGTTAGTAGTCGAAAAACTGTTTTTT.

The rearrangement uses TRBV7-9 and TRBJ1-2; no definite D call. V dropped 3 bases and J dropped 1 base, with 3 bases sitting between them. The CDR3 is 12 amino acids. Germline assignment: CDR1 SEHNR and CDR2 FQNEAQ (reference sequence). CDR3 sequence reads: CASSFDNYGYTF. In DNA, the CDR3 is TGTGCCAGCAGCTTTGATAACTATGGCTACACCTTC.

The V call is TRBV7-2, the J call TRBJ2-5; D is unclear. The CDR3 length is 15 residues. Germline CDR1 and CDR2: SGHTA and FQGNSA. Trimming took 4 bases from V and 5 from J, leaving 17 bases between them. The CDR3 sequence is CASSYKPQFRETQYF. For the CDR3, the DNA is TGTGCCAGCAGCTACAAGCCCCAATTTCGGGAGACCCAGTACTTC.

In its sample, this clone was seen once. This rearrangement joins TRBV3-1 (or the pseudogene TRBV3-2) to TRBJ1-1; D not resolved. This CDR3 region has 12 residues. Germline values: CDR1 LGHDT, CDR2 YNNKEL (reference sequence). V gave up 1 base and J gave up 5 bases, with 5 bases separating them. In nucleotides, the CDR3 is TGTGCCAGCAGCCAAGGATCAACTGAAGCTTTCTTT. The encoded protein is CASSQGSTEAFF.

This clone was recorded once. The chain carries TRBV30 and TRBJ2-3; maybe TRBD2 (6 bases). The CDR3 runs to 15 residues. Germline values: CDR1 GTSNPN, CDR2 SVGIG (reference sequence). V gave up 2 bases and J gave up 4 bases, with 16 bases separating them. CDR3 nucleotide sequence: TGTGCCTGGAGTAACCCTAGCGTGAGAGCAGATACGCAGTATTTT. It specifies CAWSNPSVRADTQYF.

This chain uses TRBV7-2 with TRBJ1-2, with D hard to call. Germline lookup yields CDR1 SGHTA and CDR2 FQGNSA. This CDR3 contains 13 residues. V lost 6 bases and J lost 8, with 16 bases in between. The CDR3 reads CASSPGGMEGYTF. The CDR3 region has the DNA TGTGCCAGCAGTCCAGGAGGCATGGAGGGCTACACCTTC.

This chain links TRBV4-1 with TRBJ1-3; D uncertain. The CDR3 length is 15 residues. Germline CDR1 MGHRA, CDR2 YSYEKL. V was trimmed by 0 bases and J by 6 bases, leaving 12 bases between them. The chain's CDR3 is CASSQDPDELNTIYF. CDR3 DNA: TGCGCCAGCAGCCAAGATCCCGACGAATTAAACACCATATATTTT.

The CDR3 DNA sequence: TGTGCCACCTCTCGGGCGGGGTACGAGCAGTACTTC. This sequence encodes CATSRAGYEQYF. The chain carries TRBV2 and TRBJ2-7; D is possibly TRBD2 (6 bases). Germline-derived CDR1 and CDR2 are SNHLY and FYNNEI. The CDR3 is made up of 12 amino acids. The germline V and J ends were trimmed by 10 bases and 4 bases, with 14 bases remaining between them.

This clone showed up just once. The chain combines TRBV6-5 with TRBJ2-7; 7 nucleotides line up with TRBD2. V was clipped by 6 bases and J by 5 bases; unmatched bases: 7. CDR1 is MNHEY and CDR2 is SVGAGI in the germline V gene. The CDR3 contains 13 residues. Written as DNA, the CDR3 is TGTGCCAGCAGGCTGGGAGGGGAGAACGAGCAGTACTTC. Translated: CASRLGGENEQYF.

The chain uses TRBV11-3 and TRBJ2-2, with D possibly called TRBD1 or TRBD2 (5 bases each). The CDR3 runs to 15 residues. Trimming cost V 6 bases and J 0 bases, with 11 bases left between them. Germline lookup yields CDR1 SGHNT and CDR2 YENEEA. The CDR3, as DNA: TGTGCCAGCAGTCGGGACGCAGCGAACACCGGGGAGCTGTTTTTT. Its translation: CASSRDAANTGELFF. The complete variable domain, with remaining parts taken from reference TRBV11-3 and TRBJ2-2, reads EAGVVQSPRYKIIEKKQPVAFWCNPISGHNTLYWYLQNLGQGPELLIRYENEEAVDDSQLPKDRFSAERLKGVDSTLKIQPAELGDSAVYLCASSRDAANTGELFFGEGSRLTVL.

CDR3 in DNA: TGTGCCAGCTCACTAGGGCCGAGTGGGCAGGGCCTCGGGGGCTACACCTTC. This codes for CASSLGPSGQGLGGYTF. The chain couples TRBV18 to TRBJ1-2, with D possibly matching TRBD1 (5 bases). The CDR3 is 17 residues long. Per germline, CDR1 KGHSH and CDR2 LQKENI. V lost 4 bases, J lost 8 bases, and 26 bases lay in between.

CDR3: CASSGGQGFGYTF. As DNA, the CDR3 is TGTGCCAGCAGTGGGGGACAGGGTTTTGGCTACACCTTC. The rearrangement links TRBV2 to TRBJ1-2; 9 positions match TRBD1. Losses at the gene ends were 4 bases for V and 7 bases for J; bases not matched to a gene: 4. The CDR3 covers 13 residues. CDR1 and CDR2 from the germline V gene are SNHLY and FYNNEI.

The chain couples TRBV4-3 to TRBJ2-7; 8 bases align to TRBD2. After removal of 5 bases from V and 4 bases from J, the junction contained 7 bases not matched to a gene. The V gene's germline CDR1 is LGHNA and CDR2 YSLEER. The CDR3 totals 14 residues. For the CDR3, the DNA is TGCGCCAGCAGCAAGGGACTAGGCGGGTACGAGCAGTACTTC. Translated: CASSKGLGGYEQYF.

In its sample, this clone was seen a few times. The chain joins TRBV7-9 to TRBJ2-2; 7 nucleotides align to TRBD1. The V gene's germline CDR1 is SEHNR and CDR2 FQNEAQ (reference sequence). The CDR3 covers 16 residues. The trim removed 5 bases at V and 5 bases at J, leaving 11 bases unmatched. The CDR3 loop is CASSGPRQGPTGELFF. As DNA, the CDR3 is TGTGCCAGCAGCGGCCCGAGACAGGGACCAACCGGGGAGCTGTTTTTT. Drawing the rest from reference TRBV7-9 and TRBJ2-2, the complete variable domain is DTGVSQNPRHKITKRGQNVTFRCDPISEHNRLYWYRQTLGQGPEFLTYFQNEAQLEKSRLLSDRFSAERPKGSFSTLEIQRTEQGDSAMYLCASSGPRQGPTGELFFGEGSRLTVL.

The V call is TRBV29-1, the J call TRBJ2-1, with D perhaps being TRBD1 or TRBD2 (5 bases each). CDR1 and CDR2 from the germline V gene are SQVTM and ANQGSEA. V was pared by 0 bases and J by 6 bases, with 15 bases between. This CDR3 has 15 amino acids. CDR3 residues: CSVEDFRERGNEQFF. In nucleotides, the CDR3 is TGCAGCGTTGAAGATTTCAGGGAGAGGGGCAATGAGCAGTTCTTC.

In its sample, this clone was seen once. The genes are TRBV2 and TRBJ2-5; 14 bases align to TRBD2. Trimming cost V 7 bases and J 4 bases; bases outside gene matches: 5. The CDR3 contains 15 residues. Germline V CDR1 and CDR2: SNHLY, FYNNEI. DNA of the CDR3: TGTGCCAGCAATGGACTAGCGGGGGGTGGAGAGACCCAGTACTTC. Residues: CASNGLAGGGETQYF.

This sequence joins TRBV4-3 and TRBJ2-1; the D is unclear. There are 17 residues in the CDR3. Looked up from germline, CDR1 is LGHNA and CDR2 is YSLEER. Trimming took off 0 bases at V and 2 bases at J, with 14 bases between the two ends. CDR3 sequence: CASSQDSFGLAYNEQFF. CDR3 DNA sequence: TGCGCCAGCAGCCAAGATTCTTTCGGCCTGGCCTACAATGAGCAGTTCTTC.